The 11 T cell receptor beta chains presented below share a single source sample, sequenced in a study of vaccination and CD4 T cells after COVID-19. Antigens of these TCRs are unknown. The Oncomine TCR Beta short-read assay was applied to DNA of cultured CD4+ T cells. Using its own MiXCR run on the PCR reads, TCRdb lists one record per CDR3 protein. The table lists 16,000 or so distinct CDR3 sequences, approximately 55% of them singletons, with approximately 8.4% in the top ten. The treatment here: roughly ten-day PBMC culture with coronavirus spike peptide pools or control peptides (ViraFEST assay). The sample taken for sequencing was CD4+ T cells from blood, cultured in vitro. The receptors derive from a human donor who had recovered from COVID-19.

The chain employs TRBV10-1 and TRBJ2-4; no clear D gene. This CDR3 is 17 amino acids long. The V end lost 4 bases, the J end lost 0 bases, and 16 bases lay between the germline ends. CDR1 is WNHNN, CDR2 SYGVQD, per germline (reference sequence). CDR3 protein: CASSGPKRLLAKNIQYF. CDR3 DNA sequence: TGCGCCAGCAGTGGCCCGAAGAGGTTACTAGCCAAAAACATTCAGTACTTC.

This chain uses TRBV6-5 with TRBJ1-5; D ambiguous. Trimming stripped 4 bases from V and 0 bases from J, with 13 bases between. CDR1 and CDR2 from the germline V gene are MNHEY and SVGAGI. The CDR3 consists of 16 residues. Written as DNA, the CDR3 is TGTGCCAGCAGTTTCCGACTTGGAAATAGCAATCAGCCCCAGCATTTT. It yields the protein CASSFRLGNSNQPQHF.

The rearrangement uses TRBV2 and TRBJ2-1; TRBD2 matches at 9 bases. J lost 2 bases, V lost 5 bases, and 4 bases had no gene match. The CDR3 has 15 amino acids. CDR1 SNHLY and CDR2 FYNNEI come from the germline V gene. The DNA of the CDR3 is TGTGCCAGCAGTACGGGACTAGCTGCCTACAATGAGCAGTTCTTC. Translation: CASSTGLAAYNEQFF.

This sequence joins TRBV28 and TRBJ2-7, with TRBD2 identical over 9 bases. V dropped 6 bases and J dropped 6; count of bases not matched to a gene: 9. Germline-derived CDR1 and CDR2 are MDHEN and SYDVKM. This CDR3 has 14 amino acids. The CDR3 DNA reads TGTGCCAGCAGAGAGGGCGGGAGGGCCGTCGAGCAGTACTTC. Translated, it gives CASREGGRAVEQYF.

The CDR3 region is CATGSLGTVYNEQFF. The CDR3, as DNA: TGTGCCACGGGATCCCTAGGGACAGTTTACAATGAGCAGTTCTTC. This chain joins TRBV15 and TRBJ2-1; 7 nucleotides line up with TRBD1. Germline V gives CDR1 LNHNV, CDR2 YYDKDF (reference sequence). J was trimmed by 4 bases and V by 9 bases; bases with no gene match: 12. The CDR3 consists of 15 residues. The full variable domain, completed using reference TRBV15 and TRBJ2-1, is DAMVIQNPRYQVTQFGKPVTLSCSQTLNHNVMYWYQQKSSQAPKLLFHYYDKDFNNEADTPDNFQSRRPNTSFCFLDIRSPGLGDTAMYLCATGSLGTVYNEQFFGPGTRLTVL.

The chain has TRBV11-2 and TRBJ2-1; D unresolved. The germline V and J ends were trimmed by 0 bases and 0 bases, with 3 bases remaining between them. The CDR3 runs 14 residues. Germline CDR1 SGHAT, CDR2 FQNNGV. The CDR3 here is CASSLDASYNEQFF. CDR3 DNA: TGTGCCAGCAGCTTAGATGCCTCCTACAATGAGCAGTTCTTC.

The chain is built from TRBV12-3 or TRBV12-4 and TRBJ2-3, with 8 bases identical to TRBD2. The CDR3 is made up of 14 amino acids. The V gene end was trimmed by 4 bases and the J gene end by 8 bases; junction bases not matched to a gene: 8. The CDR3 coding sequence is TGTGCCAGCAGTTCCCAGCGGGAGCAGGGTACGCAGTATTTT. As protein: CASSSQREQGTQYF.

This sequence joins TRBV11-3 and TRBJ1-4, with unresolved D. In germline, CDR1 is SGHNT, CDR2 YENEEA. Trimming took 6 bases from V and 7 from J, leaving 12 bases between them. The CDR3 is 13 residues long. The CDR3 loop reads CASSWGATEKLFF. The CDR3 coding sequence is TGTGCCAGCAGTTGGGGTGCTACTGAAAAACTGTTTTTT.

This clonotype was seen a handful of times. This rearrangement joins TRBV6-2 or TRBV6-3 to TRBJ1-5, with 8 bases that match TRBD1. V was clipped by 4 bases and J by 6 bases; unmatched bases: 5. The CDR3 consists of 14 residues. CDR1 MNHEY and CDR2 SVGEGT come from the germline V gene. Here the CDR3 DNA reads TGTGCCAGCAGTTCGACAGGGGATGCTCAGCCCCAGCATTTT. The encoded protein is CASSSTGDAQPQHF.

This clonotype turned up a few times. The chain couples TRBV12-3 or TRBV12-4 to TRBJ1-6; 11 bases match TRBD1. The ends lost 6 bases at V and 10 bases at J; junction bases unmatched: 2. This CDR3 is 13 amino acids long. The CDR3 sequence is CASRGQGESPLHF. CDR3 sequence (DNA): TGTGCCAGCAGGGGACAGGGGGAATCACCCCTCCACTTT.

The chain recombines TRBV6-1 with TRBJ1-5; D is unresolved. CDR3 length equals 15 residues. V was pared by 8 bases and J by 0 bases, with 14 bases between. From germline, CDR1 is MNHNS and CDR2 SASEGT. In DNA, the CDR3 is TGTGCCAGCCGGACGGTTTATTATAGCAATCAGCCCCAGCATTTT. This codes for CASRTVYYSNQPQHF.